This TCR beta chain was profiled in a study of blood T cell repertoires in COVID-19. On the study more broadly: Nucleic acid was either cDNA or gDNA, and it came from T cells, B-cell-depleted T cells, or PBMCs.

The germline gives CDR1 GTSNPN, CDR2 SVGIG (reference sequence). The CDR3 runs to 15 residues. With V trimmed by 0 bases and J by 10 bases, 4 bases remained unmatched. Here immunoSEQ multiplex PCR was the method, and the copy in TCRdb shows in-frame clones only, minus some. Of about 140,000 clones in the sample, roughly 88% are singletons; the top ten hold 1.5% to 1.7%. The J gene is TRBJ1-6, the V gene TRBV30; 12 nucleotides agree with TRBD1. Sequencing was done on a sample of peripheral blood. This TCR was sampled from a woman aged 55-69 years with acute or convalescent COVID-19. CDR3 DNA sequence: TGTGCCTGGAGTGTAGGGGACAGGGGGCGATCACCCCTCCACTTT. It codes for CAWSVGDRGRSPLHF.